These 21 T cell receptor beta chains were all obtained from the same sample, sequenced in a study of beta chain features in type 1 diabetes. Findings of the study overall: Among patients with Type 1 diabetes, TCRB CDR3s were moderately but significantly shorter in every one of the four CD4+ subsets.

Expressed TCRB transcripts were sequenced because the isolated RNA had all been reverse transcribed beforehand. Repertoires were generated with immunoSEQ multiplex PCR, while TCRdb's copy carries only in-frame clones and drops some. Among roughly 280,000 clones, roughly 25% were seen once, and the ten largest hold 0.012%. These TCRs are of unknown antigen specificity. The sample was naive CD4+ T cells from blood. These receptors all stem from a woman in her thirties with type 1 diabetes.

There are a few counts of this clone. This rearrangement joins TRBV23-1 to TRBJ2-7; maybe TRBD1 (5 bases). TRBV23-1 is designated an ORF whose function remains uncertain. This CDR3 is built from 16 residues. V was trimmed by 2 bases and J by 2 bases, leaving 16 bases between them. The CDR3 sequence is CASSQRGWCPPYEQYF. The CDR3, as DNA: TGCGCCAGCAGTCAAAGGGGATGGTGCCCACCCTACGAGCAGTACTTC.

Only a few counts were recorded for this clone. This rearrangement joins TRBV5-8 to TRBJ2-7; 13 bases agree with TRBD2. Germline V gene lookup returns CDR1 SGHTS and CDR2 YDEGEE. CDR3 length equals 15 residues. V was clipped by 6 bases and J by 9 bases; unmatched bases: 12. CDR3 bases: TGTGCCAGCACCCAACCGGGACTAGCGGGACCTGGGCAGTACTTC. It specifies CASTQPGLAGPGQYF.

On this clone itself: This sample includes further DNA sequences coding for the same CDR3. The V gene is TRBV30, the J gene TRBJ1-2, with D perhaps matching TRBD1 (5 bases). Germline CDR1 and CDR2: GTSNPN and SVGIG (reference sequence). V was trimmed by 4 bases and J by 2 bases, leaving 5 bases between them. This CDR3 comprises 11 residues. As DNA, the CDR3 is TGTGCCTGGACAGGGAACTATGGCTACACCTTC. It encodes CAWTGNYGYTF.

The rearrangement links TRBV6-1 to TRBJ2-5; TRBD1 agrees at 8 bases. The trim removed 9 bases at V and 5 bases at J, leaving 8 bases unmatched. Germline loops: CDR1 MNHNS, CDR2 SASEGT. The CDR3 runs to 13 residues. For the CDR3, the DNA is TGTGCCAGTCAAAGGACAGGGAAGGAGACCCAGTACTTC. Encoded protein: CASQRTGKETQYF.

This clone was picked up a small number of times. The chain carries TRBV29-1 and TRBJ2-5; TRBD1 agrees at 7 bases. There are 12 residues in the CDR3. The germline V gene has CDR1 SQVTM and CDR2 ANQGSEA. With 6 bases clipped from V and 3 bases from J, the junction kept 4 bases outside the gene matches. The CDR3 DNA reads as TGCAGCGTAAAAACAGGGGAAGAGACCCAGTACTTC. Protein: CSVKTGEETQYF.

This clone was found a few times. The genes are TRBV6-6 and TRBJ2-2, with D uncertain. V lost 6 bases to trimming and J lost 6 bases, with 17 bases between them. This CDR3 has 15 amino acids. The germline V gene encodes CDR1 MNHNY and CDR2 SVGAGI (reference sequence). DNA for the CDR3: TGTGCCAGCAGCTCCCAATCCCGAAGCTCCGGGGAGCTGTTTTTT. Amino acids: CASSSQSRSSGELFF.

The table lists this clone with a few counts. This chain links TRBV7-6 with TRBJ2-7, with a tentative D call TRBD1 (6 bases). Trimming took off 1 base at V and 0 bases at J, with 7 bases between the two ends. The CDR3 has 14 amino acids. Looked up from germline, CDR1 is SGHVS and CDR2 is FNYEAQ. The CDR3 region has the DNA TGTGCCAGCAGCTTAGTAGGGGGCTCCTACGAGCAGTACTTC. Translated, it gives CASSLVGGSYEQYF.

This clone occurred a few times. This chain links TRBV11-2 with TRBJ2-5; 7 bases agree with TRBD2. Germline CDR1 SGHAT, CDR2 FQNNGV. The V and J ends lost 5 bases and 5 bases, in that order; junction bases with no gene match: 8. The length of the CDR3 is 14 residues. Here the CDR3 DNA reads TGTGCCAGCAGCCGGATTCTAGCGGCCGAGACCCAGTACTTC. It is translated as CASSRILAAETQYF.

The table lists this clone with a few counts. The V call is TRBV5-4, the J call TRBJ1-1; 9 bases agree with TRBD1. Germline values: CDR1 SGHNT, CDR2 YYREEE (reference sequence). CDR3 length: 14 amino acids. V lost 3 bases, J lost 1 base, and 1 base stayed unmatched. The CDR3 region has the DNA TGTGCCAGCAGCTGGGACAGGGCGAACACTGAAGCTTTCTTT. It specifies CASSWDRANTEAFF.

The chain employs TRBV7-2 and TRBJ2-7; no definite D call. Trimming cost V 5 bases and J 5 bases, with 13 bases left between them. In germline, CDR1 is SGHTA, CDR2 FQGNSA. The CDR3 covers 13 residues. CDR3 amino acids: CASSKRNPDEQYF. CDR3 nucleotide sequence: TGTGCCAGCAGCAAGCGCAACCCCGACGAGCAGTACTTC.

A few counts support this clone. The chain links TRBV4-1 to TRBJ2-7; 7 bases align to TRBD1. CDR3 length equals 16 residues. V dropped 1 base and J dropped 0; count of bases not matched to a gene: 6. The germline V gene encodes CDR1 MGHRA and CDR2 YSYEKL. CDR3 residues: CASSQVGQDPSYEQYF. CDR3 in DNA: TGCGCCAGCAGCCAAGTCGGACAGGACCCCTCCTACGAGCAGTACTTC.

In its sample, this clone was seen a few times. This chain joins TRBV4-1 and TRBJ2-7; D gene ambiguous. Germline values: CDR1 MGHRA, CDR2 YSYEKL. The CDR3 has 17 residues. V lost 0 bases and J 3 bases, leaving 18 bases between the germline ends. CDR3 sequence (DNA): TGCGCCAGCAGCCAAGAACGACTGGTCTCAGAATTCTACGAGCAGTACTTC. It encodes CASSQERLVSEFYEQYF.

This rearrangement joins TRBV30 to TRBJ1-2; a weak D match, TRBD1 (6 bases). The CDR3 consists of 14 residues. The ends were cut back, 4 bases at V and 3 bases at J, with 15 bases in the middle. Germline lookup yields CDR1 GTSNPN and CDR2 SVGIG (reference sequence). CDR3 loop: CAWTGATEDYGYTF. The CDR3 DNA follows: TGTGCCTGGACAGGGGCTACGGAGGACTATGGCTACACCTTC.

The CDR3 loop reads CASSSNKDLNTEAFF. DNA for the CDR3: TGTGCCAGCAGCTCGAACAAGGACTTGAACACTGAAGCTTTCTTT. The chain joins TRBV7-9 to TRBJ1-1; D is ambiguous. The germline gives CDR1 SEHNR, CDR2 FQNEAQ (reference sequence). CDR3 length: 15 amino acids. V gave up 4 bases and J gave up 0 bases, with 12 bases separating them.

The DNA for the CDR3 is TGTGCCACCAGCAAACAAACTACTAGCGCCACAGATACGCAGTATTTT. Translated: CATSKQTTSATDTQYF. The J gene is TRBJ2-3, the V gene TRBV15; 7 nucleotides align to TRBD2. The V gene's germline CDR1 is LNHNV and CDR2 YYDKDF (reference sequence). V lost 4 bases and J lost 2; bases outside the gene matches: 9. CDR3 length: 16 residues. Supplemented by reference TRBV15 and TRBJ2-3, the full variable domain reads DAMVIQNPRYQVTQFGKPVTLSCSQTLNHNVMYWYQQKSSQAPKLLFHYYDKDFNNEADTPDNFQSRRPNTSFCFLDIRSPGLGDTAMYLCATSKQTTSATDTQYFGPGTRLTVL.

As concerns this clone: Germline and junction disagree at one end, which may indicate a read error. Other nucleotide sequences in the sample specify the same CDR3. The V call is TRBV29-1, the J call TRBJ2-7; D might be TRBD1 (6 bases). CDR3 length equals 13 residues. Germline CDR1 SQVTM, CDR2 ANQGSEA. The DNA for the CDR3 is TGCAGCGTGGAAGACAGGATCTCCTACGAGCAGTACTTC. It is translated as CSVEDRISYEQYF.

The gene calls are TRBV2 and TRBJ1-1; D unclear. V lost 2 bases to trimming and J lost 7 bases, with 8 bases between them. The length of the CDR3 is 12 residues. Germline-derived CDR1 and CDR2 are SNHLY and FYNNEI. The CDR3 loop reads CASSETQVEAFF. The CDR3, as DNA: TGTGCCAGCAGTGAAACTCAGGTTGAAGCTTTCTTT.

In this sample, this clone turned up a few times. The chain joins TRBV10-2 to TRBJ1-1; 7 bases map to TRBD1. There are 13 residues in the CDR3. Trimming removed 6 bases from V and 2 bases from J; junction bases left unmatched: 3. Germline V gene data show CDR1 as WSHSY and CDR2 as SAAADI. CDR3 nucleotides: TGCGCCAGCAGCCGACAGGGTAACACTGAAGCTTTCTTT. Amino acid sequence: CASSRQGNTEAFF.

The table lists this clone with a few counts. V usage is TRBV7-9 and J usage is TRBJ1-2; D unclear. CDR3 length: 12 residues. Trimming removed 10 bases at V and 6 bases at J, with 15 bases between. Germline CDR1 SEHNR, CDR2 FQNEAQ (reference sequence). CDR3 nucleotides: TGTGCCACCTTGGACGGGAGAAATGGCTACACCTTC. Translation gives CATLDGRNGYTF.

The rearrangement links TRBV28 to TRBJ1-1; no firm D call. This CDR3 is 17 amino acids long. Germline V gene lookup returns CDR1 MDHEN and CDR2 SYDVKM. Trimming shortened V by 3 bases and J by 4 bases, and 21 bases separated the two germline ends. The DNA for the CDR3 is TGTGCCAGCAGTTTCACCCGGCGGCTGCTAGCGGCCACTGAAGCTTTCTTT. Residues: CASSFTRRLLAATEAFF.

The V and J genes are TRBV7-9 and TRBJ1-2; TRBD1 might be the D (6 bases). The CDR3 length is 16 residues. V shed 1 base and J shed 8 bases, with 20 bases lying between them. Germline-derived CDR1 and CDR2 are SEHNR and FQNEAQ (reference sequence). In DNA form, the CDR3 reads TGTGCCAGCAGCTTAGTCGCCGGGACACCATTTAACGGCTACACCTTC. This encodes CASSLVAGTPFNGYTF.